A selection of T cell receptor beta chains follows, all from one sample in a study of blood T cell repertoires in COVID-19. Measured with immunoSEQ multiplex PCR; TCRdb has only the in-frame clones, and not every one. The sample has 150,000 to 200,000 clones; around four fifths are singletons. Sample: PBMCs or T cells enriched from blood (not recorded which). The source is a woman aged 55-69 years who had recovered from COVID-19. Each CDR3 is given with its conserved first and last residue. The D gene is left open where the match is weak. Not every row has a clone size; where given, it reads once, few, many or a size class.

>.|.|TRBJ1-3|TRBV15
CATSRGSAGNTIYF
TGTGCCACCAGCAGAGGTTCAGCTGGAAACACCATATATTTT
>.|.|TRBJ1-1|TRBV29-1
CSGRGGPNTEAFF
TGCAGCGGACGGGGGGGGCCGAACACTGAAGCTTTCTTT
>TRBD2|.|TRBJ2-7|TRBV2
CASKLAGVEQYF
TGTGCCAGCAAGCTAGCGGGAGTGGAGCAGTACTTC
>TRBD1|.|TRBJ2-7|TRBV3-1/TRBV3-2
CASSPGTGEQYF
TGTGCCAGCAGCCCTGGGACAGGCGAGCAGTACTTC
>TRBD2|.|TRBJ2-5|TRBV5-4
CASSFGLAGAETQYF
TGTGCCAGCAGCTTTGGACTAGCGGGAGCGGAGACCCAGTACTTC
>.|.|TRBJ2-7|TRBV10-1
CASTEGGGSDEQYF
TGCGCCAGCACCGAGGGTGGAGGGAGCGACGAGCAGTACTTC
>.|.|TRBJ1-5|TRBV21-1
CASSRHGEWGNQPQHF
TGTGCCAGCAGCCGTCACGGGGAGTGGGGCAATCAGCCCCAGCATTTT
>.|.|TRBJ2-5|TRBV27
CASRPGETQYF
TGTGCCAGCAGGCCCGGGGAGACCCAGTACTTC
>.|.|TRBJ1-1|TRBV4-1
CASSRTGRVMNTEAFF
TGCGCCAGCAGCCGAACAGGGAGGGTTATGAACACTGAAGCTTTCTTT
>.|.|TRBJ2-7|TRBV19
CASSIGIAYEQYF
TGTGCCAGTAGTATAGGTATAGCTTACGAGCAGTACTTC
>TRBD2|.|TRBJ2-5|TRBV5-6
CASSARGGGETQYF
TGTGCCAGCAGCGCGCGGGGCGGGGGGGAGACCCAGTACTTC
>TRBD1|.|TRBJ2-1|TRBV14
CASSLRGQGASSYNEQFF
TGTGCCAGCAGCCTCAGAGGGCAGGGGGCTTCCTCCTACAATGAGCAGTTCTTC
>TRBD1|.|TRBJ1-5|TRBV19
CASSLMGQGGQPQHF
TGTGCCAGTAGTCTCATGGGACAGGGAGGTCAGCCCCAGCATTTT
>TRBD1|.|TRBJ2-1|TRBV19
CASSITGTGEQFF
TGTGCCAGTAGTATAACCGGGACAGGTGAGCAGTTCTTC
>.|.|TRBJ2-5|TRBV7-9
CASSPRTVRAETQYF
TGTGCCAGCAGCCCCCGGACAGTAAGGGCAGAGACCCAGTACTTC
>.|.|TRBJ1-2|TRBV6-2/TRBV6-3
CASSFIYGYTF
TGTGCCAGCAGTTTTATCTATGGCTACACCTTC
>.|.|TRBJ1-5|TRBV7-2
CASSLALVGGQPQHF
TGTGCCAGCAGCTTAGCTTTGGTGGGAGGTCAGCCCCAGCATTTT
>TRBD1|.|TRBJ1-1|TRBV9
CASSPRQGASTEAFF
TGTGCCAGCAGCCCCCGGCAGGGGGCGAGCACTGAAGCTTTCTTT
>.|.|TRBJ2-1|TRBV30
CAWSVLSNYNEQFF
TGTGCCTGGAGTGTACTGTCGAATTACAATGAGCAGTTCTTC
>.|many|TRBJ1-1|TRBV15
CATAQGIRNTEAFF
TGTGCCACCGCTCAGGGCATAAGGAACACTGAAGCTTTCTTT
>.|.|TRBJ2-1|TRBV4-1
CASSQDLAYIEFF
TGCGCCAGCAGCCAAGATCTGGCATATATTGAGTTCTTC
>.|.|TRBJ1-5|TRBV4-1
CASSQDVGTGYQPQHF
TGCGCCAGCAGCCAAGATGTTGGAACAGGCTATCAGCCCCAGCATTTT
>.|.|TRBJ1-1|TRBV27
CASSLVGLNTEAFF
TGTGCCAGCAGTTTAGTGGGGCTGAACACTGAAGCTTTCTTT
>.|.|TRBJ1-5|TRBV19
CASSIPGNQPQHF
TGTGCCAGTAGTATCCCCGGCAATCAGCCCCAGCATTTT
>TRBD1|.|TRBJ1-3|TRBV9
CASSVRDSSGNTIYF
TGTGCCAGCAGCGTTCGGGACAGCTCTGGAAACACCATATATTTT
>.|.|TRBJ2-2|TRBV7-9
CASSLDGPTNTGELFF
TGTGCCAGCAGCTTAGACGGTCCCACGAACACCGGGGAGCTGTTTTTT
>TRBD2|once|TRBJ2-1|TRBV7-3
CASSANPGLAGHNEQFF
TGTGCCAGCAGCGCCAACCCGGGACTAGCGGGCCACAATGAGCAGTTCTTC
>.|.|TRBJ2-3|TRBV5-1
CASSSTAGIDTQYF
TGCGCCAGCAGCTCCACGGCCGGGATAGATACGCAGTATTTT
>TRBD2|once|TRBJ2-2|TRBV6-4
CASSPGGDTGELFF
TGTGCCAGCTCACCGGGAGGGGACACCGGGGAGCTGTTTTTT
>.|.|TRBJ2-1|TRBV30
CAWERGGGEQFF
TGTGCCTGGGAGAGGGGGGGCGGTGAGCAGTTCTTC
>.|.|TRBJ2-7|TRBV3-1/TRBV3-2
CASSQAGLYEQYF
TGTGCCAGCAGCCAGGCTGGTCTTTACGAGCAGTACTTC
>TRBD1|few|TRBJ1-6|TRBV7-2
CASSPTGSNSPLHF
TGTGCCAGCAGCCCGACAGGGTCTAATTCACCCCTCCACTTT